This TCR beta chain appears in the sequencing data of a study of monozygotic twins with inflammatory bowel disease. With the 5' RACE reads reprocessed, TCRdb shows one record per CDR3 protein and no DNA. The sample includes around 380,000 distinct CDR3 sequences. Germline values: CDR1 KGHSH, CDR2 LQKENI. The CDR3 runs 15 residues. The J gene is TRBJ1-1, the V gene TRBV18; the TRBD1 assignment by TCRdb is unverifiable without DNA. Sequenced sample: blood. The TCR was taken from a human donor with ulcerative colitis or Crohn's disease, or a healthy co-twin of an affected twin (not recorded which). CDR3 loop: CASSPLAGIDTEAFF.